Listed here are 27 T cell receptor beta chains from one sample, sequenced in a study of blood T cell repertoires in COVID-19. Libraries were prepared by immunoSEQ multiplex PCR; TCRdb keeps only in-frame clonotypes and omits some of them. This table has about 130,000 clones, 70% to 90% appearing once. Sequenced input: peripheral blood. These receptors originate from a woman aged 55-70 years with acute or convalescent COVID-19.

The V and J genes are TRBV7-9 and TRBJ2-1; TRBD1 agrees at 8 bases. CDR3 length: 16 residues. Germline CDR1 is SEHNR and CDR2 is FQNEAQ (reference sequence). J lost 0 bases, V lost 3 bases, and 4 bases had no gene match. Here the CDR3 reads CASSFRTGSSYNEQFF. CDR3 nucleotide sequence: TGTGCCAGCAGCTTCCGGACAGGGAGCTCCTACAATGAGCAGTTCTTC.

The rearrangement links TRBV5-4 to TRBJ2-1; 8 nucleotides match TRBD2. This CDR3 comprises 16 residues. The germline V gene has CDR1 SGHNT and CDR2 YYREEE (reference sequence). V was pared by 4 bases and J by 3 bases, with 9 bases of the junction left unmatched. The CDR3 DNA follows: TGTGCCAGCAGCACGGAGGGGACTAGGAGCTACAATGAGCAGTTCTTC. This sequence encodes CASSTEGTRSYNEQFF.

V and J are TRBV14 and TRBJ2-7; D unclear. CDR1 SGHDN and CDR2 FVKESK come from the germline V gene. This CDR3 region has 15 residues. V lost 1 base, J lost 1 base, and 11 bases lay in between. CDR3 residues: CASSQVTATSYEQYF. DNA of the CDR3: TGTGCCAGCAGCCAAGTCACAGCTACATCCTACGAGCAGTACTTC.

This clone was seen only a few times. The J gene is TRBJ1-1, the V gene TRBV18; the match to TRBD1 covers 10 bases. V shed 1 base, J shed 2 bases, and the junction held 13 bases outside the gene matches. CDR3 size: 19 residues. CDR1 and CDR2 from the germline V gene are KGHSH and LQKENI. The CDR3 loop is CASSPRAPGTGDGNTEAFF. CDR3 in DNA: TGTGCCAGCTCACCACGGGCCCCCGGGACAGGGGATGGAAACACTGAAGCTTTCTTT.

The chain carries TRBV10-3 and TRBJ1-3; perhaps TRBD1 as D (5 bases). This CDR3 contains 16 residues. Trimming cost V 4 bases and J 0 bases, with 13 bases left between them. Germline CDR1 ENHRY, CDR2 SYGVKD. The CDR3 DNA follows: TGTGCCATCAGTGCTCTCCTCGGGGGCTCTGGAAACACCATATATTTT. Translating it yields CAISALLGGSGNTIYF.

In this sample, this clone turned up a few times. This rearrangement joins TRBV18 to TRBJ2-3; 8 bases fit TRBD1. CDR1 is KGHSH and CDR2 is LQKENI in the germline V gene. The CDR3 spans 16 residues. V dropped 3 bases and J dropped 0; count of bases not matched to a gene: 5. The DNA for the CDR3 is TGTGCCAGCTCACCCCGGACAGGGTCTAGCACAGATACGCAGTATTTT. Protein product: CASSPRTGSSTDTQYF.

This chain links TRBV11-2 with TRBJ1-2; D is unclear. V lost 1 base and J lost 6, with 6 bases in between. The CDR3 runs 12 residues. Germline V gives CDR1 SGHAT, CDR2 FQNNGV. CDR3: CASSLGRDGYTF. DNA of the CDR3: TGTGCCAGCAGCTTAGGGAGGGATGGCTACACCTTC.

The chain is built from TRBV2 and TRBJ2-7, with D possibly matching TRBD1 (6 bases). Trimming removed 7 bases at V and 2 bases at J, with 12 bases between. CDR1 and CDR2 from the germline V gene are SNHLY and FYNNEI. This CDR3 has 13 residues. The CDR3 loop reads CASTWDTTYEQYV. The DNA of the CDR3 is TGTGCCAGCACCTGGGACACCACCTACGAGCAGTACGTC.

The chain employs TRBV4-1 and TRBJ1-2; 7 bases are shared with TRBD1. After removal of 0 bases from V and 5 bases from J, the junction contained 3 bases not matched to a gene. The CDR3 has 14 residues. The germline CDR1 and CDR2 sequences are MGHRA and YSYEKL. CDR3 DNA sequence: TGCGCCAGCAGCCAAGAAAGGGGGCAGTATGGCTACACCTTC. This translates into CASSQERGQYGYTF.

This chain uses TRBV19 with TRBJ2-3, with 9 positions matching TRBD2. Germline CDR1 is LNHDA and CDR2 is SQIVND (reference sequence). CDR3 length: 15 residues. Trimming removed 7 bases from V and 2 bases from J; junction bases left unmatched: 7. The CDR3 region is CASTAGGWDTDTQYF. CDR3 DNA: TGTGCCAGTACGGCGGGAGGGTGGGACACAGATACGCAGTATTTT.

This chain connects TRBV28 to TRBJ1-2, with TRBD1 matching over 8 bases. V lost 4 bases and J lost 4; bases outside the gene matches: 11. The length of the CDR3 is 16 residues. Germline assignment: CDR1 MDHEN and CDR2 SYDVKM. The CDR3 protein is CASSSRTGKLGYGYTF. CDR3 sequence (DNA): TGTGCCAGCAGTTCCAGGACAGGGAAGCTTGGCTATGGCTACACCTTC.

The gene calls are TRBV30 and TRBJ1-4, with no clear D. CDR3 length: 12 amino acids. Germline V gene sequence: CDR1 GTSNPN, CDR2 SVGIG (reference sequence). V gave up 4 bases and J gave up 8 bases, with 11 bases separating them. The CDR3 sequence: CAWTGSTEKLFF. CDR3 nucleotides: TGTGCCTGGACGGGTAGTACGGAAAAACTGTTTTTT.

The CDR3 sequence is CASSVRDRGYNEQFF. Written as DNA, the CDR3 is TGTGCCAGCAGCGTCCGGGACAGGGGGTACAATGAGCAGTTCTTC. The chain employs TRBV14 and TRBJ2-1; 11 nucleotides agree with TRBD1. J gave up 4 bases and V 5 bases, and 4 bases lay outside the gene matches. The CDR3 spans 15 residues. Germline V CDR1 and CDR2: SGHDN, FVKESK.

The chain uses TRBV5-1 and TRBJ1-1, with D hard to call. The CDR3 is 15 residues long. Germline V gives CDR1 SGHRS, CDR2 YFSETQ. Trimming cost V 3 bases and J 3 bases, with 15 bases left between them. The CDR3 DNA reads as TGCGCCAGCAGCTCCCGGTCCAGGTTAGACACTGAAGCTTTCTTT. This sequence encodes CASSSRSRLDTEAFF.

CDR3 sequence reads: CASSIGREETQYF. The DNA of the CDR3 is TGTGCCAGTAGTATAGGCAGGGAAGAGACCCAGTACTTC. This sequence joins TRBV19 and TRBJ2-5; tentatively, D is TRBD1 (5 bases). The CDR3 length is 13 residues. Germline CDR1 LNHDA, CDR2 SQIVND (reference sequence). V lost 1 base and J lost 3, with 6 bases in between. Supplemented by reference TRBV19 and TRBJ2-5, the full variable domain reads DGGITQSPKYLFRKEGQNVTLSCEQNLNHDAMYWYRQDPGQGLRLIYYSQIVNDFQKGDIAEGYSVSREKKESFPLTVTSAQKNPTAFYLCASSIGREETQYFGPGTRLLVL.

CDR3 nucleotides: TGTGCCAGCAGACCCCAAAGAGGGGGCACTGAAGCTTTCTTT. Amino acids: CASRPQRGGTEAFF. The J gene is TRBJ1-1, the V gene TRBV3-1 (or the pseudogene TRBV3-2); TRBD1 is a possible D gene (6 bases). The germline V gene encodes CDR1 LGHDT and CDR2 YNNKEL (reference sequence). V shed 6 bases and J shed 4 bases, with 15 bases lying between them. CDR3 length: 14 residues.

V usage is TRBV9 and J usage is TRBJ1-1; TRBD1 is a possible D gene (5 bases). Germline lookup yields CDR1 SGDLS and CDR2 YYNGEE. CDR3 size: 14 residues. V was shortened by 4 bases and J by 7 bases, with 17 bases between the two germline ends. Here the CDR3 reads CASSPRELGGEAFF. CDR3 nucleotides: TGTGCCAGCAGCCCACGCGAATTGGGGGGTGAAGCTTTCTTT.

This sequence joins TRBV7-8 and TRBJ1-2; TRBD1 aligns across 9 bases. The J segment lost 0 bases and the V segment lost 1 base, leaving 9 bases of the junction unmatched. CDR3 size: 18 residues. CDR1 and CDR2 from the germline V gene are SGHVS and FQNEAQ. The CDR3 spells CASSLVAQGAIANYGYTF. The CDR3 DNA is TGTGCCAGCAGCTTAGTAGCACAGGGGGCTATCGCTAACTATGGCTACACCTTC. The full variable domain, in which reference TRBV7-8 and TRBJ1-2 provide the parts outside the CDR3, is GAGVSQSPRYKVAKRGQDVALRCDPISGHVSLFWYQQALGQGPEFLTYFQNEAQLDKSGLPSDRFFAERPEGSVSTLKIQRTQQEDSAVYLCASSLVAQGAIANYGYTFGSGTRLTVV.

V gene TRBV19 combines with J gene TRBJ1-1, with D possibly matching TRBD1 (6 bases). Germline CDR1 is LNHDA and CDR2 is SQIVND (reference sequence). The CDR3 extends over 14 amino acids. V was pared by 7 bases and J by 2 bases, with 14 bases between. CDR3 loop: CASTPGHQNTEAFF. Written as DNA, the CDR3 is TGTGCCAGTACCCCGGGACATCAAAACACTGAAGCTTTCTTT.

The J gene is TRBJ1-5, the V gene TRBV6-5; no definite D call. The V gene lost 7 bases and the J gene lost 3 bases, with 13 bases spanning the gap. The CDR3 covers 14 residues. The germline V gene encodes CDR1 MNHEY and CDR2 SVGAGI. DNA of the CDR3: TGTGCCAGCACCCTCGGGGATGTCAATCAGCCCCAGCATTTT. As protein: CASTLGDVNQPQHF.

The chain combines TRBV5-4 with TRBJ2-1, with 8 bases matching TRBD2. The CDR3 runs 13 residues. Germline V lookup: CDR1 SGHNT, CDR2 YYREEE (reference sequence). Germline trimming cut 3 bases from V and 14 bases from J; bases unmatched to any gene: 10. The CDR3 sequence is CASSWTSNGEEFF. The CDR3 DNA is TGTGCCAGCAGCTGGACTAGCAACGGGGAGGAGTTCTTC.

The chain uses TRBV10-3 and TRBJ1-2; maybe TRBD1 (5 bases). This CDR3 region has 15 residues. V was clipped by 6 bases and J by 4 bases, with 18 bases between them. The V gene's germline CDR1 is ENHRY and CDR2 SYGVKD. CDR3 sequence: CAIRGEADFFYGYTF. CDR3 nucleotide sequence: TGTGCCATCAGAGGGGAGGCAGATTTCTTCTATGGCTACACCTTC.

V and J are TRBV5-1 and TRBJ2-1; D not resolved. The CDR3 totals 15 residues. V gave up 0 bases and J gave up 1 base, with 8 bases separating them. CDR1 is SGHRS and CDR2 is YFSETQ in the germline V gene. The CDR3 protein is CASSLAVPSYNEQFF. The CDR3 DNA reads TGCGCCAGCAGCTTGGCAGTGCCTTCCTACAATGAGCAGTTCTTC.

This clone was seen more than once but under ten times. This sample also contains other DNA sequences that code for the same CDR3. The chain couples TRBV2 to TRBJ1-6; no definite D call. The CDR3 spans 13 residues. Trimming shortened V by 6 bases and J by 4 bases, and 7 bases separated the two germline ends. Germline loops: CDR1 SNHLY, CDR2 FYNNEI. CDR3 sequence reads: CASRGGYNSPLHF. DNA of the CDR3: TGTGCCAGCAGGGGAGGATATAATTCACCCCTCCACTTT.

This sequence joins TRBV6-5 and TRBJ2-7, with a tentative D call TRBD1 (6 bases). The CDR3 has 13 amino acids. Germline-derived CDR1 and CDR2 are MNHEY and SVGAGI. V dropped 6 bases and J dropped 4 bases, with 13 bases sitting between them. CDR3 region: CASSRGRSYEQYV. CDR3 bases: TGTGCCAGCAGCAGGGGACGGAGTTACGAGCAGTACGTC.

Turning to this clone: This CDR3 is also generated by other DNA sequences in the sample. The chain has TRBV2 and TRBJ1-1, with 7 positions matching TRBD1. Looked up from germline, CDR1 is SNHLY and CDR2 is FYNNEI. V lost 6 bases, J lost 3 bases, and 4 bases stayed unmatched. This CDR3 is 13 amino acids long. CDR3 nucleotide sequence: TGTGCCAGCAGGGGTGACAGGGACACTGAAGCTTTCTTT. Residues: CASRGDRDTEAFF.

The chain is built from TRBV7-9 and TRBJ1-6; no clear D. V was pared by 2 bases and J by 7 bases, with 9 bases between. CDR1 SEHNR and CDR2 FQNEAQ come from the germline V gene (reference sequence). This CDR3 region has 14 residues. DNA for the CDR3: TGTGCCAGCAGCTTAAGGGCGGGAAATTCACCCCTCCACTTT. Its translation: CASSLRAGNSPLHF.